Listed below are T cell receptor beta chains from one sample, sequenced in a study of blood T cell repertoires in COVID-19. Measured with immunoSEQ multiplex PCR; TCRdb has only the in-frame clones, and not every one. The sample includes some 100,000 clones, roughly nine tenths of them seen just once. Material: peripheral blood. The source is a man aged 50 to 59 with acute or convalescent COVID-19. CDR3s include the opening cysteine and the closing phenylalanine or tryptophan. A D gene is named only where the DNA matches it firmly.

CDR3 protein	J gene	D gene	V gene
CATRWGRSGGYTF	TRBJ1-2	-	TRBV15
CASIKTNIGLRAKNIQYF	TRBJ2-4	-	TRBV6-4
CATGTGSSDTQYF	TRBJ2-3	TRBD1	TRBV10-3
CASSYRDTYEQYF	TRBJ2-7	-	TRBV6-6
CASSYMSGREQYF	TRBJ2-7	-	TRBV6-5
CASRRQPSNTGELFF	TRBJ2-2	-	TRBV6-5
CASSSGQGHTEAFF	TRBJ1-1	TRBD1	TRBV7-8
CASSLERPRGDEQYF	TRBJ2-7	-	TRBV5-4
CASSQDRSGGALGELFF	TRBJ2-2	TRBD2	TRBV3-1/TRBV3-2
CASSTAGGRMNTEAFF	TRBJ1-1	-	TRBV19
CASPGHPNTEAFF	TRBJ1-1	-	TRBV6-5
CASSQELGYSNYGYTF	TRBJ1-2	-	TRBV14
CASSPLTGRPRELFF	TRBJ2-2	-	TRBV18
CASSFREGDYGYTF	TRBJ1-2	-	TRBV5-1
CASSLPERGNEQFF	TRBJ2-1	-	TRBV28
CASSPIFSYNEKLFF	TRBJ1-4	-	TRBV18
CASSHGALTSSNGYTF	TRBJ1-2	-	TRBV4-2
CSVEGTGVYGYTF	TRBJ1-2	TRBD1	TRBV29-1
CATRRTGENTEAFF	TRBJ1-1	TRBD1	TRBV10-3
CASSIGTGISGANVLTF	TRBJ2-6	TRBD1	TRBV19
CASRIQGLDYGYTF	TRBJ1-2	-	TRBV6-5
CASSSSQGGYGYTF	TRBJ1-2	-	TRBV7-2
CASSELGRNTIYF	TRBJ1-3	-	TRBV6-1
CASSETGGFSEKLFF	TRBJ1-4	TRBD1	TRBV6-1